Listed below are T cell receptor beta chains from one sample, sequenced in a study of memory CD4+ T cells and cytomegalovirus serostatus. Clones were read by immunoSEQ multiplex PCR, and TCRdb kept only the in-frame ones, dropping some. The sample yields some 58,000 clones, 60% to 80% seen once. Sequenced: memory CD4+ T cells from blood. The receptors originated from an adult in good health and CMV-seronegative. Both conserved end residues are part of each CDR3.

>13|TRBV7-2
CASSPNPNYGYTF
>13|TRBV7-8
CASSPWAHNEQFF
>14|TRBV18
CASSPGTSGDEQFF
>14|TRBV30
CAWSTSGSYNEQFF
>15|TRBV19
CASSMMDRGLYEQYF
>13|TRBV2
CASRGDNTGELFF
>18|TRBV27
CASSLGTGVELSGNTIYF
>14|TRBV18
CASSPFEENTEAFF
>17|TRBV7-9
CASSLARAGEGTDTQYF
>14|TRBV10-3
CAISGDRDNEKLFF
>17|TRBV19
CASSTLAGVAGANVLTF
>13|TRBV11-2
CASTPVGSYTQYF
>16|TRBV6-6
CASRPDRQTQYNEQFF
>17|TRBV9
CASSQRTSGRSTGELFF
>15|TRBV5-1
CASSLSGQYNEKLFF
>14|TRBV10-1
CASSPGQTPYGYTF
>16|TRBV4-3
CASSQISGGRNYGYTF
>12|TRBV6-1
CASSPPEGIQYF
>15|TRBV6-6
CASRVSGTQNTEAFF
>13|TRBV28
CASSRKGTGELFF
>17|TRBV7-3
CASSLGPPGTGSGKLFF
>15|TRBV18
CASSPPAGPGNTIYF
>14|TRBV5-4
CASSLDRYQETQYF
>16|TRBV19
CASSIDLRRNTGELFF
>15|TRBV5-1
CASSLERQGNSPLHF
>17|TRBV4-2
CASSQDRGAGEYNEQFF
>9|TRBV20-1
CSASAKAFF
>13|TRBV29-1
CSVEGTWGNEQFF
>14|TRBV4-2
CASSQHSGEETQYF
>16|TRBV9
CASSVGGFPSTDTQYF